What follows are 13 T cell receptor beta chains derived from one specimen sequenced in a study of T cell responses to AZD1222 COVID-19 vaccine. Repertoires were generated with immunoSEQ multiplex PCR, while TCRdb's copy carries only in-frame clones and drops some. The sample holds about 120,000 clones, about 88% seen once. This sample comprised peripheral blood, obtained on day 0 of AZD1222 vaccination. The origin of the receptors is an adult in good health.

The chain combines TRBV19 with TRBJ1-1; D not certain. There are 14 residues in the CDR3. CDR1 and CDR2 from the germline V gene are LNHDA and SQIVND (reference sequence). Deletions cut 1 base from V and 4 bases from J, with 10 bases between. Here the CDR3 reads CASSIGMRGTEAFF. CDR3 nucleotide sequence: TGTGCCAGTAGTATAGGAATGAGAGGCACTGAAGCTTTCTTT.

This chain connects TRBV3-1 (or the pseudogene TRBV3-2) to TRBJ1-4, with unresolved D. Germline CDR1 is LGHDT and CDR2 is YNNKEL (reference sequence). This CDR3 has 16 residues. The V end was cut by 0 bases, the J end by 5 bases, with 13 bases between. The DNA for the CDR3 is TGTGCCAGCAGCCAAGATGTCCGGACGTCAAATGAAAAACTGTTTTTT. Translation gives CASSQDVRTSNEKLFF.

J is TRBJ1-5 and V is TRBV29-1; TRBD1 might be the D (6 bases). Germline V gene sequence: CDR1 SQVTM, CDR2 ANQGSEA. This CDR3 is 13 amino acids long. Trimming pared 4 bases from V and 2 bases from J, leaving 9 bases between. In DNA, the CDR3 is TGCAGCGTTGTCTCAGGGGGCAATCAGCCCCAGCATTTT. It encodes CSVVSGGNQPQHF.

The chain has TRBV30 and TRBJ1-1; D is possibly TRBD1 (5 bases). The CDR3 runs 15 residues. Deletions cut 3 bases from V and 6 bases from J, with 20 bases between. The V gene's germline CDR1 is GTSNPN and CDR2 SVGIG (reference sequence). The CDR3 is CAWSFPGSMRPEAFF. The CDR3 nucleotides are TGTGCCTGGAGCTTCCCAGGGTCGATGCGTCCTGAAGCTTTCTTT.

This chain connects TRBV27 to TRBJ1-5; no firm D call. V lost 1 base, J lost 3 bases, and 13 bases lay in between. There are 16 residues in the CDR3. The V gene's germline CDR1 is MNHEY and CDR2 SMNVEV (reference sequence). The CDR3 region is CASSLFGRSLNQPQHF. The CDR3 coding sequence is TGTGCCAGCAGTTTATTTGGGCGCAGCCTCAATCAGCCCCAGCATTTT.

This clone was detected once. V usage is TRBV9 and J usage is TRBJ2-1; possibly TRBD1 for D (5 bases). Germline values: CDR1 SGDLS, CDR2 YYNGEE. Between the trimmed V and J ends, which lost 7 bases and 1 base, there was a span of 12 bases. CDR3 length: 14 amino acids. The chain's CDR3 is CASSPKGSYNEQFF. The CDR3 nucleotides read TGTGCCAGCTCCCCCAAGGGGTCCTACAATGAGCAGTTCTTC.

The rearrangement joins TRBV3-1 (or the pseudogene TRBV3-2) to TRBJ1-3, with a tentative D call TRBD1 (6 bases). V was pared by 4 bases and J by 8 bases, with 15 bases between. Germline values: CDR1 LGHDT, CDR2 YNNKEL (reference sequence). This CDR3 has 14 amino acids. The CDR3 DNA reads TGTGCCAGCAGCCCCCGTTCAGGGGTGGACACCATATATTTT. It specifies CASSPRSGVDTIYF.

The V and J genes are TRBV9 and TRBJ2-2; TRBD1 or TRBD2 may be the D gene (6 bases each). Germline values: CDR1 SGDLS, CDR2 YYNGEE. The CDR3 is made up of 17 amino acids. Trimming removed 3 bases from V and 2 bases from J, with 17 bases in between. CDR3 protein: CASSAHLPGANTGELFF. Here the CDR3 DNA reads TGTGCCAGCAGCGCTCACCTTCCGGGGGCCAACACCGGGGAGCTGTTTTTT.

The count of this clone is one. The chain joins TRBV11-2 to TRBJ2-7; 7 bases fit TRBD2. Per the germline V gene, CDR1 is SGHAT and CDR2 is FQNNGV. Losses at the gene ends were 5 bases for V and 5 bases for J; bases not matched to a gene: 9. The CDR3 contains 14 residues. The CDR3 spells CASSLAVGRNEQYF. CDR3 bases: TGTGCCAGCAGCCTAGCGGTGGGGAGGAACGAGCAGTACTTC.

A single count supports this clone. V and J are TRBV9 and TRBJ1-6; D remains unclear. CDR1 is SGDLS and CDR2 is YYNGEE in the germline V gene. V lost 0 bases to trimming and J lost 5 bases, with 9 bases between them. The CDR3 contains 15 residues. CDR3: CASSVGGPHNSPLHF. CDR3 nucleotide sequence: TGTGCCAGCAGCGTAGGCGGGCCCCATAATTCACCCCTCCACTTT.

In nucleotides, the CDR3 is TGTGCCAGCTCACAGGCAGATAACTATGGCTACACCTTC. It translates to CASSQADNYGYTF. The V and J genes are TRBV18 and TRBJ1-2; D uncertain. The CDR3 runs 13 residues. V was pared by 4 bases and J by 1 base, with 7 bases between. The germline V gene encodes CDR1 KGHSH and CDR2 LQKENI. The whole variable domain, remainder taken from reference TRBV18 and TRBJ1-2, is NAGVMQNPRHLVRRRGQEARLRCSPMKGHSHVYWYRQLPEEGLKFMVYLQKENIIDESGMPKERFSAEFPKEGPSILRIQQVVRGDSAAYFCASSQADNYGYTFGSGTRLTVV.

The count of this clone is one. J is TRBJ2-3 and V is TRBV4-2; D not resolved. The CDR3 length is 13 residues. Per germline, CDR1 LGHNA and CDR2 YNFKEQ. The germline V and J ends were trimmed by 1 base and 6 bases, with 8 bases remaining between them. Written as DNA, the CDR3 is TGTGCCAGCAGCCAAGTCGTGGGGGATACGCAGTATTTT. The encoded protein is CASSQVVGDTQYF.

The gene calls are TRBV19 and TRBJ1-1; D unclear. Germline loops: CDR1 LNHDA, CDR2 SQIVND (reference sequence). There are 12 residues in the CDR3. V was trimmed by 6 bases and J by 7 bases, leaving 12 bases between them. CDR3 residues: CASRRLAYEAFF. The CDR3 DNA follows: TGTGCCAGTAGGCGTCTCGCCTATGAAGCTTTCTTT.